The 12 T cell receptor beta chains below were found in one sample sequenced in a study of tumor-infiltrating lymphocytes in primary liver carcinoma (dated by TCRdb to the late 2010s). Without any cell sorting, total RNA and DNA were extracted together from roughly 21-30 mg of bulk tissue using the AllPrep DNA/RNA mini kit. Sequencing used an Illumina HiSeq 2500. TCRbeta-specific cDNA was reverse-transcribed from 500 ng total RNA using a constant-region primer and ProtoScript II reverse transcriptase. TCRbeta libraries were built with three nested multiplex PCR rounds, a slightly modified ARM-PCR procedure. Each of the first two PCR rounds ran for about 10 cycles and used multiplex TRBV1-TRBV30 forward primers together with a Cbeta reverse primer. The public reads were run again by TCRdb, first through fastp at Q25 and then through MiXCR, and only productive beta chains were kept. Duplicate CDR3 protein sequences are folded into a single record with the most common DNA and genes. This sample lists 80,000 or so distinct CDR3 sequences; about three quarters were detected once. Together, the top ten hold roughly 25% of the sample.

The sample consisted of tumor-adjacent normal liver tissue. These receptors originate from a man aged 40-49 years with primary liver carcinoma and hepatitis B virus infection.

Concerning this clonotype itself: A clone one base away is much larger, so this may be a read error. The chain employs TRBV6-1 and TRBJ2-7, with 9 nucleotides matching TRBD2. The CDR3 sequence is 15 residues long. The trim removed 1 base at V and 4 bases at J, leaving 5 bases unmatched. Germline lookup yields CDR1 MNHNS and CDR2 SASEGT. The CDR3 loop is CASSEEVAGAYEQYF. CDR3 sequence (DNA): TGTGCCAGCAGTGAAGAAGTAGCGGGAGCTTACGAGCAGTACTTC.

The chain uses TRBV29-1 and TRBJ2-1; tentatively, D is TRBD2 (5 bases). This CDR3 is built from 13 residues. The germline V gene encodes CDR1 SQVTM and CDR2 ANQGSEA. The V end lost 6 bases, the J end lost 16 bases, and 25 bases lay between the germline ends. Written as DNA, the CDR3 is TGCAGCGTGGCCGGGATTAGCCGCAATGAGCGATTCTTC. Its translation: CSVAGISRNERFF.

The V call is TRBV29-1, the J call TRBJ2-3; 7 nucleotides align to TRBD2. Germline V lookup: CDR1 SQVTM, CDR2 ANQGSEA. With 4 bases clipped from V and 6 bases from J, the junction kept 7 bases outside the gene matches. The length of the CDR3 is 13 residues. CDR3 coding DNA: TGCAGCGTTGGCGCGGGAGTGTACGATACGCAGTATTTT. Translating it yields CSVGAGVYDTQYF.

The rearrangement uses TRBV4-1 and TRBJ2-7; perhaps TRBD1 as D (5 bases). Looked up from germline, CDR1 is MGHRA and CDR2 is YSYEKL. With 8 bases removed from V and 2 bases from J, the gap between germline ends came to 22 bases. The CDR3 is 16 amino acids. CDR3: CASGQVSESNAYEQYF. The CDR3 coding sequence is TGCGCCAGCGGACAAGTGTCAGAGAGCAATGCCTACGAGCAGTACTTC.

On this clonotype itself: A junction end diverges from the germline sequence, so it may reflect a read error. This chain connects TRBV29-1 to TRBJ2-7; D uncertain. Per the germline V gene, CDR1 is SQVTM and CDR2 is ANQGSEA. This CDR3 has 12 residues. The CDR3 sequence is CRVEDEPNEQYF. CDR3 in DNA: TGCAGAGTTGAAGACGAACCGAACGAGCAGTACTTC.

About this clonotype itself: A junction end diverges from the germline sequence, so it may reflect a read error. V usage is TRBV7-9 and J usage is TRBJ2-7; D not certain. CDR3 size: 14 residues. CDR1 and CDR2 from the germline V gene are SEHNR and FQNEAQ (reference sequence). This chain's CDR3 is CTSTPAGEIYKQYF. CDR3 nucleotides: TGTACCAGCACCCCGGCAGGAGAAATCTACAAGCAGTACTTC. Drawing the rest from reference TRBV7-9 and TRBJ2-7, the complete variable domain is DTGVSQNPRHKITKRGQNVTFRCDPISEHNRLYWYRQTLGQGPEFLTYFQNEAQLEKSRLLSDRFSAERPKGSFSTLEIQRTEQGDSAMYLCTSTPAGEIYKQYFGPGTRLTVT.

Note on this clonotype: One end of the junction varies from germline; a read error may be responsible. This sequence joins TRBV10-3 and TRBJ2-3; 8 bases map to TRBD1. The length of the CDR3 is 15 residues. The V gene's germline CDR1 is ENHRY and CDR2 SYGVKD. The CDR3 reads CATGPGGVSIDTQYF. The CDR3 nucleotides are TGTGCCACGGGCCCAGGGGGCGTGAGTATAGATACGCAGTATTTC.

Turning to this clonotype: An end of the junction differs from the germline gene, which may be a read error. This CDR3 is CIVEAGHGQETQYF. The CDR3, as DNA: TGCATCGTTGAAGCGGGACACGGCCAAGAGACCCAGTACTTC. V and J are TRBV29-1 and TRBJ2-5; weak D call: TRBD2 (7 bases). The CDR3 runs 14 residues. CDR1 and CDR2 (germline): SQVTM, ANQGSEA.

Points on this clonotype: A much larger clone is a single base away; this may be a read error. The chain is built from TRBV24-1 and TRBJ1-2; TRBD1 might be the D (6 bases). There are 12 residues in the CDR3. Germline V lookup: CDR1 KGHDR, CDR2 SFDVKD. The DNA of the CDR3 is TGTACCACCAGTGCTGGGGGCTGGGGCTACACCTTC. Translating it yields CTTSAGGWGYTF.

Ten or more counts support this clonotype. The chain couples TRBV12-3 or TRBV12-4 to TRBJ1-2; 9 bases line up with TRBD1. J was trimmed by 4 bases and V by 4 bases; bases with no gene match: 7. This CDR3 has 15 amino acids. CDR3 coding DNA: TGTGCCAGCAGTTCAGCCGGGACAGGGACCTATGGCTACACCTTC. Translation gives CASSSAGTGTYGYTF.

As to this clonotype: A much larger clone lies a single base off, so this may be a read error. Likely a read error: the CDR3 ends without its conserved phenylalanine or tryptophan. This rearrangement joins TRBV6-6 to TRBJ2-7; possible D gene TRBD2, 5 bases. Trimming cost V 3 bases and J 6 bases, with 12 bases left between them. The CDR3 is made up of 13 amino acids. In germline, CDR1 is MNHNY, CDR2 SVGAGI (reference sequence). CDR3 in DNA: TGTGCCAGCAGTTATTCGGACGGGGTCGAGCAGTACCTC. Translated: CASSYSDGVEQYL.

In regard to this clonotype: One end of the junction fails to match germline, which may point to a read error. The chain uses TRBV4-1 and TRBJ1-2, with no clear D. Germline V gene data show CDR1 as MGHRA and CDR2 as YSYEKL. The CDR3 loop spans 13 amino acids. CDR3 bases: TGCGCGAGCAGCCAAGTAGGGTTATACGGCTACACCTTC. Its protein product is CASSQVGLYGYTF.